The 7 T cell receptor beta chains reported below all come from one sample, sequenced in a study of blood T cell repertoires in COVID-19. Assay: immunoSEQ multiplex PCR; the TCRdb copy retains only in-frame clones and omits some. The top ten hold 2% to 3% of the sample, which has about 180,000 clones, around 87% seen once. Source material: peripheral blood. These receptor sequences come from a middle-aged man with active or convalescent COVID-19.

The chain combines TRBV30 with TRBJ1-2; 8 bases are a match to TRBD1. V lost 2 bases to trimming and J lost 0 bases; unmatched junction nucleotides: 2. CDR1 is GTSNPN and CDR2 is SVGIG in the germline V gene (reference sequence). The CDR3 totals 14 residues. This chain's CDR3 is CAWSRQGTNYGYTF. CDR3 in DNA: TGTGCCTGGAGTCGACAGGGGACTAACTATGGCTACACCTTC.

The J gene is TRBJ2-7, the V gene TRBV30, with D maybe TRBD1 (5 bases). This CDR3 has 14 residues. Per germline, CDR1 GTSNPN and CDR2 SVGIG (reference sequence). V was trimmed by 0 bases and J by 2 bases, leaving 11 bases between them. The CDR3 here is CAWSVQAGTYEQYF. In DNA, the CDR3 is TGTGCCTGGAGTGTACAGGCAGGAACCTACGAGCAGTACTTC.

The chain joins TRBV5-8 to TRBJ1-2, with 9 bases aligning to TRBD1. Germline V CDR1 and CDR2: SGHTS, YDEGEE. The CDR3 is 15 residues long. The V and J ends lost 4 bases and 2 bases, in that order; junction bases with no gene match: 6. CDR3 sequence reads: CASSRRDRENYGYTF. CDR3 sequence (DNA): TGTGCCAGCAGCCGCCGGGACAGGGAGAACTATGGCTACACCTTC.

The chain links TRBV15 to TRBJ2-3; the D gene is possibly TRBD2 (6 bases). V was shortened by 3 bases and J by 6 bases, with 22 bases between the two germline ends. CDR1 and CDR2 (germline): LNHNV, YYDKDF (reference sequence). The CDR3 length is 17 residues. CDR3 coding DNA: TGTGCCACCAGCAGGGGGCAGCGGGTGTTAAGAATGGATACGCAGTATTTT. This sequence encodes CATSRGQRVLRMDTQYF.

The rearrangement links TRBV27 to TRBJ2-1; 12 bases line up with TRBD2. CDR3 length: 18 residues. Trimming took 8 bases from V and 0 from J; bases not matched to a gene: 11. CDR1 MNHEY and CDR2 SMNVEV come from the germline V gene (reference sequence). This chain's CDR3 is CASSQSGLAGSSYNEQFF. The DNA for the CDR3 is TGTGCCAGCTCCCAATCCGGACTAGCGGGGAGCTCCTACAATGAGCAGTTCTTC.

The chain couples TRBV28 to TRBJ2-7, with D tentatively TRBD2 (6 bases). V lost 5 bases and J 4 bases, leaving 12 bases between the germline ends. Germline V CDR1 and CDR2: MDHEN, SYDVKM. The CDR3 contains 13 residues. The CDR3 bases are TGTGCCAGCAGTCCTTCGGGAGAATACGAGCAGTACTTC. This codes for CASSPSGEYEQYF.

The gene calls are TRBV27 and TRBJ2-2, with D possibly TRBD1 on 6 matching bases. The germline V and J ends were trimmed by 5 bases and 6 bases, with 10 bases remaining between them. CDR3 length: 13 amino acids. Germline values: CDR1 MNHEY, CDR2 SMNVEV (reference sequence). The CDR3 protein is CASSPYRAGELFF. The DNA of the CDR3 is TGTGCCAGCAGTCCGTACAGGGCCGGGGAGCTGTTTTTT.